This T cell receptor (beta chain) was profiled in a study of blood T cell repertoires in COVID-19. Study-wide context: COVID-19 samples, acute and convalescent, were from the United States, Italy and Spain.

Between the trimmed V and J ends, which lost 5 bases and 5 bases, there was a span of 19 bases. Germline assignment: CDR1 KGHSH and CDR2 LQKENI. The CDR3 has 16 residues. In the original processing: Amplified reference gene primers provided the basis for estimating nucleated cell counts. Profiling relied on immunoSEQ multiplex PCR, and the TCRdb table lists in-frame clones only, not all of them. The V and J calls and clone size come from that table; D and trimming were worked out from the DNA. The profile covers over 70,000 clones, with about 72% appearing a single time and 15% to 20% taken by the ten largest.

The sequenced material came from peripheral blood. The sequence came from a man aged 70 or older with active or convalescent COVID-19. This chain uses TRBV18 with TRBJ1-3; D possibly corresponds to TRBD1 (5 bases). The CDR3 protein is CASSAGWARARNTIYF. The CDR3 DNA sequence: TGTGCCAGCTCAGCAGGGTGGGCTCGGGCACGAAACACCATATATTTT.